The 7 T cell receptor beta chains in this list originate from one sample, sequenced in a study of radiation and T cells in renal cell carcinoma. Clones were sequenced by immunoSEQ multiplex PCR, and TCRdb holds only the in-frame ones, with some missing. The table shows 13,000 to 15,000 clones, with approximately 50% occurring only once. Treatment: treatment-naive control, cytoreductive nephrectomy. Sequences were derived from tumor tissue, sampled from a patient whose treatment was nephrectomy without radiotherapy. Receptor source: a man aged 45-65 years with renal cell carcinoma.

This sequence joins TRBV27 and TRBJ2-7; D may be TRBD2 (7 bases). V lost 1 base, J lost 6 bases, and 22 bases lay in between. Germline CDR1 MNHEY, CDR2 SMNVEV (reference sequence). This CDR3 is 17 amino acids long. CDR3 residues: CASSLYGVGALAPEQYF. The CDR3 coding sequence is TGTGCCAGCAGTTTATACGGGGTGGGGGCACTAGCGCCCGAGCAGTACTTC.

The rearrangement uses TRBV6-4 and TRBJ1-1; D might be TRBD1 (6 bases). Trimming removed 4 bases from V and 1 base from J, with 13 bases in between. The CDR3 has 15 amino acids. Per the germline V gene, CDR1 is MRHNA and CDR2 is SNTAGT. CDR3 sequence (DNA): TGTGCCAGCAGTGTCAATGCGGACAGGAACACTGAAGCTTTCTTT. The encoded protein is CASSVNADRNTEAFF.

The rearrangement joins TRBV29-1 to TRBJ2-2; TRBD2 agrees at 9 bases. Germline CDR1 SQVTM, CDR2 ANQGSEA. CDR3 length: 13 residues. Unmatched junction bases numbered 2, after V lost 3 bases and J lost 6 bases. CDR3 DNA sequence: TGCAGCGTTGAGCCTAGCGGGGCCGGGGAGCTGTTTTTT. Translation gives CSVEPSGAGELFF.

The V call is TRBV5-8, the J call TRBJ2-3; TRBD2 matches at 12 bases. This CDR3 has 17 residues. The trim removed 4 bases at V and 2 bases at J, leaving 8 bases unmatched. Germline values: CDR1 SGHTS, CDR2 YDEGEE. The CDR3 reads CASSATSGGTSTDTQYF. CDR3 DNA sequence: TGTGCCAGCAGCGCTACTAGCGGGGGGACCTCCACAGATACGCAGTATTTT. The full variable domain, rest sourced from reference TRBV5-8 and TRBJ2-3, is EAGVTQSPTHLIKTRGQQATLRCSPISGHTSVYWYQQALGLGLQFLLWYDEGEERNRGNFPPRFSGRQFPNYSSELNVNALELEDSALYLCASSATSGGTSTDTQYFGPGTRLTVL.

This CDR3 reads CSASEGIQYF. CDR3 DNA: TGCAGTGCTAGTGAGGGCATTCAGTACTTC. The chain is built from TRBV20-1 and TRBJ2-4; D might be TRBD2 (5 bases). This CDR3 is built from 10 residues. With 3 bases removed from V and 9 bases from J, the gap between germline ends came to 6 bases. CDR1 is DFQATT and CDR2 is SNEGSKA in the germline V gene (reference sequence).

The V call is TRBV27, the J call TRBJ2-1, with D perhaps TRBD2 (5 bases). The germline V gene encodes CDR1 MNHEY and CDR2 SMNVEV (reference sequence). V lost 10 bases, J lost 4 bases, and 29 bases lay in between. CDR3 length: 18 amino acids. Here the CDR3 reads CATLRWTPGDGDYNEQFF. The CDR3 DNA sequence: TGTGCCACGCTACGCTGGACTCCGGGTGATGGGGATTACAATGAGCAGTTCTTC.

This clone was counted between two and nine times. This chain uses TRBV19 with TRBJ1-1; perhaps TRBD1 as D (5 bases). Deletions cut 6 bases from V and 6 bases from J, with 8 bases between. The CDR3 loop spans 11 amino acids. The germline gives CDR1 LNHDA, CDR2 SQIVND (reference sequence). CDR3 amino acids: CASRAGAEAFF. Here the CDR3 DNA reads TGTGCCAGTAGAGCGGGGGCTGAAGCTTTCTTT.